The clone carrying this T cell receptor beta chain has more than one count but fewer than ten. The data are from a study of blood T cell dynamics during melanoma immunotherapy. V lost 5 bases and J 5 bases, leaving 16 bases between the germline ends. There are 15 residues in the CDR3. Germline V CDR1 and CDR2: SGHVS, FQNEAQ. Time point here: pre-treatment baseline. The assay received all extracted DNA from sorted CD8+ subsets. The protocol was immunoSEQ multiplex PCR, while the TCRdb copy is restricted to in-frame clones and leaves out a portion. The data contain approximately 1,400 clones, 55% to 70% of them seen just once; the ten biggest clones take up under 40%.

The chain combines TRBV7-8 with TRBJ2-1; tentative D call: TRBD2 (5 bases). The source of this sequence is a human donor with melanoma. The sequences come from central memory CD8+ T cells from blood, collected from a patient treated with checkpoint blockade. CDR3 sequence: CASSQSLGSHNEQFF. In DNA, the CDR3 is TGTGCCAGCAGCCAGTCGTTAGGGAGCCACAATGAGCAGTTCTTC.